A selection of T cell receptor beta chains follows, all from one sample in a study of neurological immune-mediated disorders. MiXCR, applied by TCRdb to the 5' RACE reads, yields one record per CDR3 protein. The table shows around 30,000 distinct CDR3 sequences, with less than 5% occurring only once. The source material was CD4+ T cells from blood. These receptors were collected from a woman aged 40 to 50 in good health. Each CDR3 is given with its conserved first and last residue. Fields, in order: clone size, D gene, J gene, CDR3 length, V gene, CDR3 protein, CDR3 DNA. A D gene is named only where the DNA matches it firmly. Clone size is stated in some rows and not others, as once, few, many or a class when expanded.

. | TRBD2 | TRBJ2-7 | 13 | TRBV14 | CVNSGKAGIEQYF | TGTGTCAACAGCGGGAAGGCAGGGATCGAGCAGTACTTC
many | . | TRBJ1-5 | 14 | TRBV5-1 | CASSLGGTGQPQHF | TGCGCCAGCAGCTTGGGAGGGACGGGACAGCCCCAGCATTTT
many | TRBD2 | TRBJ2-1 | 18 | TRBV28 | CASSLGLGAGDNYNEQFF | TGTGCCAGCAGTTTAGGTCTTGGAGCGGGAGATAACTACAATGAGCAGTTCTTC
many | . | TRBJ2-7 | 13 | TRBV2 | CASRLDTGSEQYF | TGTGCCAGCAGATTGGACACGGGAAGCGAGCAGTACTTC
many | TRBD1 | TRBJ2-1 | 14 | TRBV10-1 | CASSEIRTGTEQFF | TGCGCCAGCAGTGAAATTCGGACAGGGACCGAGCAGTTCTTC
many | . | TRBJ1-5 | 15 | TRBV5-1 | CASSSDGTTGMPQHF | TGCGCCAGCAGCTCCGACGGGACAACGGGGATGCCCCAGCATTTT
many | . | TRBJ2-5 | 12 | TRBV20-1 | CSAGMGVETQYF | TGCAGTGCTGGAATGGGGGTAGAGACCCAGTACTTC
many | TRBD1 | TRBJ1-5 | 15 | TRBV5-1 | CASSLTGTANQPQHF | TGCGCCAGCAGCTTGACGGGGACAGCAAATCAGCCCCAGCATTTT
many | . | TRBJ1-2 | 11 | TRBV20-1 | CSAMPAGGYTF | TGCAGTGCTATGCCCGCGGGTGGCTACACCTTC
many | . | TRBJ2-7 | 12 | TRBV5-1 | CASNPDGGTQYF | TGCGCCAGCAACCCTGACGGGGGCACGCAGTACTTC
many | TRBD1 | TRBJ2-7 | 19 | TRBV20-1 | CSARSFHSDRGGPRYEQYF | TGCAGTGCTAGATCCTTTCATTCCGACAGGGGAGGACCCCGTTACGAGCAGTACTTC
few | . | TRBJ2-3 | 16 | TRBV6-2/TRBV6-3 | CASSYRILDDTDTQYF | TGTGCCAGCAGTTACCGCATTTTAGATGACACAGATACGCAGTATTTT
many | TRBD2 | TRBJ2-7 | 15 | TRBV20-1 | CSASLRTSGFYEQYF | TGCAGTGCTAGTCTAAGGACTAGCGGCTTTTACGAGCAGTACTTC
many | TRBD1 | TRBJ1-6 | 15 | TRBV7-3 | CASSRLDRVESPLHF | TGTGCCAGCAGCCGACTCGACAGGGTGGAATCACCCCTCCACTTT
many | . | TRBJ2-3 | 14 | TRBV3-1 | CASSLPSGADTQYF | TGTGCCAGCAGCCTCCCCTCGGGTGCAGATACGCAGTATTTT
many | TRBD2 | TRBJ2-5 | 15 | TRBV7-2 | CASRPGTSGIKTQYF | TGTGCCAGCAGACCCGGGACTAGCGGGATCAAGACCCAGTACTTC
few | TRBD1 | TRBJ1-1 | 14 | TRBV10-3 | CAISPITTGTEAFF | TGTGCCATCAGTCCCATAACGACAGGGACTGAAGCTTTCTTT
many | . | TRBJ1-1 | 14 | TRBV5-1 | CASSLEGRNTEAFF | TGTGCCAGCAGTCTGGAGGGGCGAAACACTGAAGCTTTCTTT
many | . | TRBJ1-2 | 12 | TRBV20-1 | CSAVLTRDGYTF | TGCAGTGCCGTACTTACCAGGGATGGCTACACCTTC
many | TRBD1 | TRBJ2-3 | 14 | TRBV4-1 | CASSQGLTGNTQYF | TGCGCCAGCAGCCAAGGCCTGACAGGGAATACGCAGTATTTT
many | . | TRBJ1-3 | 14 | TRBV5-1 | CASSSDGTGNTIYF | TGCGCCAGCAGCTCCGACGGGACTGGAAACACCATATATTTT
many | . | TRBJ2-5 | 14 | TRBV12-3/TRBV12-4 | CASSNSGNWKTQYF | TGTGCCAGCAGTAACTCAGGGAATTGGAAGACCCAGTACTTC
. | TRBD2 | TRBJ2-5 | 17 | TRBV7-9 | CASSPPRGETTRTTQYF | TGTGCCAGCAGCCCCCCCCGGGGGGAGACCACGAGGACGACCCAGTACTTC
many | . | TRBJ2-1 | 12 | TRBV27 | CASSLSRHEQFF | TGTGCCAGCAGTTTATCGCGCCATGAGCAGTTCTTC
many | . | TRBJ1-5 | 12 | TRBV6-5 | CASRTGGQPQHF | TGTGCCAGCAGAACTGGGGGGCAGCCCCAGCATTTT
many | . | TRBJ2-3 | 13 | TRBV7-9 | CASSLGESDTQYF | TGTGCCAGCAGCTTAGGGGAATCGGATACGCAGTATTTT
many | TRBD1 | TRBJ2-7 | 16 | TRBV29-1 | CSVSPSTGLGSYEQYF | TGCAGCGTTTCCCCCTCGACAGGGTTGGGCTCCTACGAGCAGTACTTC
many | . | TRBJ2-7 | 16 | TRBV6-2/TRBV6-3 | CASSYSVDLEGHEQYF | TGTGCCAGCAGTTACTCCGTAGATCTCGAGGGCCACGAGCAGTACTTC
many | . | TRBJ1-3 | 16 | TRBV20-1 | CSASPHGGLSGNTIYF | TGCAGTGCTAGTCCGCACGGAGGACTTTCTGGAAACACCATATATTTT
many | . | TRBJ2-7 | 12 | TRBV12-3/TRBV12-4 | CASSFFIGEQYF | TGTGCCAGCAGTTTTTTTATCGGCGAGCAGTACTTC
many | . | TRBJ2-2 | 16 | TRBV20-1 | CSAKAVFGGDTGELFF | TGCAGTGCTAAGGCAGTCTTTGGAGGGGACACCGGGGAGCTGTTTTTT
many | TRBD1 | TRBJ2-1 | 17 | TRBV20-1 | CSASDLTGDYSYNEQFF | TGCAGTGCTAGCGACCTGACAGGGGATTACTCCTACAATGAGCAGTTCTTC
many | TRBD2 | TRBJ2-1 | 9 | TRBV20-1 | CSAGVEQFF | TGCAGCGCGGGGGTTGAGCAGTTCTTC
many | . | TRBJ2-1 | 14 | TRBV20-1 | CSARTPTGRNEQFF | TGCAGTGCTAGGACACCTACAGGGAGGAATGAGCAGTTCTTC
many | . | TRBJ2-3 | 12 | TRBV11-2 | CASSLVGDTQYF | TGTGCCAGCAGTCTAGTCGGAGATACGCAGTATTTT
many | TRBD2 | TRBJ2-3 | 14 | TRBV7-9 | CASSRAGGTDTQYF | TGTGCCAGCAGCCGAGCGGGGGGGACAGATACGCAGTATTTT
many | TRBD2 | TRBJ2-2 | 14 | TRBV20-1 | CSASPGRVTGELFF | TGCAGTGCTAGTCCAGGGAGGGTCACCGGGGAGCTGTTTTTT
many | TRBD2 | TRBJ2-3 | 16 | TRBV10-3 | CAISERAGGQTDTQYF | TGTGCCATCAGTGAGCGTGCGGGGGGGCAGACAGATACGCAGTATTTT
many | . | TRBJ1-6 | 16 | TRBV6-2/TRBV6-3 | CASRNPTDLQGSPLHF | TGTGCCAGCAGGAACCCCACCGACCTGCAGGGTTCACCCCTCCACTTT
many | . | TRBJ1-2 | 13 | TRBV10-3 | CAISHKGDYGYTF | TGTGCCATCAGTCATAAAGGGGACTATGGCTACACCTTC
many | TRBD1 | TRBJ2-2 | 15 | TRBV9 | CASSVGTGNTGELFF | TGTGCCAGCAGCGTAGGGACAGGGAACACCGGGGAGCTGTTTTTT
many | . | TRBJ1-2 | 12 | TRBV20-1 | CSASYRNYGYTF | TGCAGTGCTAGTTATCGTAACTATGGCTACACCTTC
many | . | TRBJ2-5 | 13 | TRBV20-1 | CSARVGAAETQYF | TGCAGTGCTAGAGTGGGGGCCGCGGAGACCCAGTACTTC
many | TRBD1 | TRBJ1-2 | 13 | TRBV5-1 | CASRVDRNYGYTF | TGCGCCAGCAGGGTGGACAGGAACTATGGCTACACCTTC
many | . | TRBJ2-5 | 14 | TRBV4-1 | CASSQGLAQETQYF | TGCGCCAGCAGCCAAGGGTTGGCGCAAGAGACCCAGTACTTC